A selection of T cell receptor beta chains follows, all from one sample in a study of T-cell memory formation after mild COVID-19. TCRdb ran MiXCR on the 5' RACE reads and lists one entry per CDR3 protein. This table has hundreds of thousands of distinct CDR3 sequences, around a quarter appearing once. Sample: PBMCs or a T cell subset sorted from them (not recorded which). These receptors all come from an adult woman who had mild COVID-19 (a few samples of this study predate the infection). Cell type and time point are not known. Both conserved end residues are part of each CDR3. D genes are given only for firm matches. Size values are once, few and many counts, or a class for expanded clones, and some rows have none.

.	TRBJ2-4	.	TRBV12-3/TRBV12-4	TGTGCCAGCAGTCCGGAGGACCCCGGGGAGAAGAAAAACATTCAGTACTTC	CASSPEDPGEKKNIQYF
.	TRBJ2-3	many	TRBV7-3	TGTGCCAGCAGCCTCACCGGCGGTGGCACAGATACGCAGTATTTT	CASSLTGGGTDTQYF
.	TRBJ2-2	few	TRBV24-1	TGTGCCACCAGTGATACGGGACATCCGAACACCGGGGAGCTGTTTTTT	CATSDTGHPNTGELFF
TRBD2	TRBJ2-7	.	TRBV20-1	TGCAGTGGCGGGGCTAGCGGCTCCTACGAGCAGTACTTC	CSGGASGSYEQYF
TRBD1	TRBJ1-1	.	TRBV6-4	TGTGCCAGTGAAGAATACTGGGGACAGGGACTTCATAGGAACACTGAAGCTTTCTTT	CASEEYWGQGLHRNTEAFF
TRBD2	TRBJ2-3	.	TRBV20-1	TGCAGTGCTAGTCCCGTGGGGGAGGGCCCTAGCACAGATACGCAGTATTTT	CSASPVGEGPSTDTQYF
TRBD2	TRBJ2-4	.	TRBV5-6	TGTGCCAGCAGCTCGACCCTGACAAAGCGGGAGACCAAAAACATTCAGTACTTC	CASSSTLTKRETKNIQYF
TRBD2	TRBJ2-5	few	TRBV4-1	TGCGCCAGCAGCCGAGGCCCCAGCGGGGAGGAGACCCAGTACTTC	CASSRGPSGEETQYF
.	TRBJ2-7	.	TRBV12-3/TRBV12-4	TGTGCCAGCAGTTTAATACGGCGTTCCTACGAGCAGTACTTC	CASSLIRRSYEQYF
.	TRBJ1-2	.	TRBV19	TGTGCCAGTAGTTCCGACGTGGGCTATGGCTACACCTTC	CASSSDVGYGYTF